This TCR beta chain comes out of a study of T cell repertoires in cytomegalovirus infection. About the study: CMV infection and matching HLA type were both indicated by public TCR beta signatures.

Study outcomes and limitations: Using cumulative public TCR beta family frequency, the authors identified those who carried CMV together with the relevant HLA.

Trimming removed 3 bases from V and 2 bases from J; junction bases left unmatched: 12. This CDR3 comprises 18 residues. From germline, CDR1 is SGHAT and CDR2 FQNNGV. TCRdb itself ran the reads through MiXCR, one entry per CDR3 protein. The profile shows around 100,000 distinct CDR3 sequences, 16% of them singletons. This clonotype was observed a handful of times. Its cognate antigen is unknown. The sequenced sample consisted of PBMCs. The V gene is TRBV11-2, the J gene TRBJ2-3; TRBD2 agrees at 9 bases. The clonotype was recovered from a human donor in good health (CMV status not recorded). Some clones in this sample may be carry-over from other donors' samples. In nucleotides, the CDR3 is TGTGCCAGCAGCTTTTTCGTCCGGCTAGCGGGGAACACAGATACGCAGTATTTT. It yields the protein CASSFFVRLAGNTDTQYF.